This TCR beta chain was captured by sequencing in a study of CD8+ T cells in alopecia areata. The length of the CDR3 is 15 residues. Germline V gene lookup returns CDR1 MGHDK and CDR2 SYGVNS. V trimming: 4 bases; J trimming: 5 bases; junction bases outside the gene matches: 7. Following RNA extraction, reverse transcription yielded cDNA that acted as the sequencing template. The repertoire was sequenced with immunoSEQ multiplex PCR; TCRdb's copy has only in-frame clones and lacks some. The data contain 87,000 or so clones, around 71% of them singletons. Treatment in this sample: oral pan-JAK inhibitor, 5-10 mg twice daily.

The sequenced sample was CD8+ T cells sorted from blood, obtained between weeks 44 and 45, from a patient treated with tofacitinib. This receptor was obtained from a human donor with alopecia areata. The J gene is TRBJ2-2, the V gene TRBV25-1, with TRBD1 matching over 7 bases. The CDR3 bases are TGTGCCAGCAGTGCCGCGACAGGGTGGACCGGGGAGCTGTTTTTT. It specifies CASSAATGWTGELFF.